The 9 T cell receptor beta chains listed next were all sequenced from one sample in a study of blood T cell repertoires in COVID-19. Sequenced by immunoSEQ multiplex PCR; TCRdb stores in-frame clones only, minus some. The sample yields 120,000 or so clones, roughly four fifths seen once. Sequencing used peripheral blood. Every receptor here comes from a human donor in a cohort sampled during active COVID-19.

The genes are TRBV6-2 or TRBV6-3 and TRBJ1-2; D is possibly TRBD1 (6 bases). The CDR3 sequence is 13 residues long. Germline CDR1 and CDR2: MNHEY and SVGEGT. Trimming shortened V by 10 bases and J by 8 bases, and 20 bases separated the two germline ends. The CDR3 spells CATSDRNIGGYTF. In DNA form, the CDR3 reads TGTGCCACCAGCGACAGGAATATTGGCGGCTACACCTTC.

V and J are TRBV20-1 and TRBJ1-1; the D is unclear. The CDR3 extends over 11 amino acids. Trimming took off 6 bases at V and 5 bases at J, with 10 bases between the two ends. In germline, CDR1 is DFQATT, CDR2 SNEGSKA (reference sequence). CDR3 in DNA: TGCAGTGCCCCACGGGATACTGAAGCTTTCTTT. Protein: CSAPRDTEAFF.

This clone was detected a few times. V and J are TRBV20-1 and TRBJ2-5, with a weak D call TRBD2 (5 bases). The CDR3 contains 10 residues. From germline, CDR1 is DFQATT and CDR2 SNEGSKA (reference sequence). CDR3 sequence reads: CAGSQETQYF. The CDR3 DNA reads as TGCGCGGGCAGCCAAGAGACCCAGTACTTC.

CDR3 loop: CASSDETPRETQYF. The CDR3 nucleotides read TGCGCCAGCAGTGACGAAACCCCGCGGGAGACCCAGTACTTC. The rearrangement uses TRBV10-2 and TRBJ2-5; no definite D call. CDR1 is WSHSY, CDR2 SAAADI, per germline. V gave up 3 bases and J gave up 5 bases, with 13 bases separating them. This CDR3 contains 14 residues.

This clone was observed a single time. The rearrangement links TRBV19 to TRBJ2-7; 11 nucleotides agree with TRBD1. The CDR3 has 14 amino acids. After removal of 5 bases from V and 2 bases from J, the junction contained 2 bases not matched to a gene. Germline V gives CDR1 LNHDA, CDR2 SQIVND (reference sequence). CDR3 nucleotides: TGTGCCAGTAGTCCGGGACAGGGGGCCTACGAGCAGTACTTC. This codes for CASSPGQGAYEQYF.

This clone has just a few counts. The gene calls are TRBV10-2 and TRBJ2-1, with 8 bases identical to TRBD2. Germline trimming cut 7 bases from V and 6 bases from J; bases unmatched to any gene: 8. In germline, CDR1 is WSHSY, CDR2 SAAADI. CDR3 length equals 14 residues. CDR3 in DNA: TGCGCCAGCACCACTTTCGGGGGGGTCAATGAGCAGTTCTTC. Amino acid sequence: CASTTFGGVNEQFF.

The CDR3 here is CASSSPMGAGGLDGYTF. The DNA of the CDR3 is TGTGCCAGCAGTTCCCCGATGGGGGCAGGGGGCCTGGATGGCTACACCTTC. This chain connects TRBV28 to TRBJ1-2; 8 nucleotides match TRBD1. The CDR3 totals 17 residues. V trimming: 4 bases; J trimming: 6 bases; junction bases outside the gene matches: 16. CDR1 and CDR2 from the germline V gene are MDHEN and SYDVKM.

CDR3 loop: CASSDPGANQPQHF. DNA for the CDR3: TGTGCCAGCAGCGATCCGGGAGCAAATCAGCCCCAGCATTTT. The chain combines TRBV7-9 with TRBJ1-5; D call uncertain. The germline V gene encodes CDR1 SEHNR and CDR2 FQNEAQ (reference sequence). CDR3 length equals 14 residues. The V end was cut by 5 bases, the J end by 4 bases, with 12 bases between.

The chain has TRBV5-8 and TRBJ2-7, with D uncertain. Between the trimmed V and J ends, which lost 7 bases and 0 bases, there was a span of 5 bases. Germline CDR1 reads SGHTS; CDR2 reads YDEGEE. The length of the CDR3 is 11 residues. CDR3 amino acids: CASESSYEQYF. The CDR3, as DNA: TGTGCCAGCGAGAGCTCCTACGAGCAGTACTTC.